This entry describes one T cell receptor beta chain. The sample comes from a study of radiotherapy plus CTLA-4 blockade in lung cancer. Germline V gives CDR1 SGHTA, CDR2 FQGNSA. With 4 bases removed from V and 3 bases from J, the gap between germline ends came to 10 bases. There are 13 residues in the CDR3. Libraries were prepared by immunoSEQ multiplex PCR; TCRdb keeps only in-frame clonotypes and omits some of them. The data contain 50,000 to 60,000 clones, about 80% of them singletons. This TCR was recovered from a human donor with non-small cell lung cancer whose response to radiotherapy plus ipilimumab could not be evaluated. The material sequenced was peripheral blood, taken from a patient treated with radiotherapy plus ipilimumab. The gene calls are TRBV7-2 and TRBJ2-7; weak D call: TRBD2 (5 bases). This CDR3 reads CASSSPGNYEQYF. The CDR3 nucleotides are TGTGCCAGCAGCTCCCCGGGGAACTACGAGCAGTACTTC.